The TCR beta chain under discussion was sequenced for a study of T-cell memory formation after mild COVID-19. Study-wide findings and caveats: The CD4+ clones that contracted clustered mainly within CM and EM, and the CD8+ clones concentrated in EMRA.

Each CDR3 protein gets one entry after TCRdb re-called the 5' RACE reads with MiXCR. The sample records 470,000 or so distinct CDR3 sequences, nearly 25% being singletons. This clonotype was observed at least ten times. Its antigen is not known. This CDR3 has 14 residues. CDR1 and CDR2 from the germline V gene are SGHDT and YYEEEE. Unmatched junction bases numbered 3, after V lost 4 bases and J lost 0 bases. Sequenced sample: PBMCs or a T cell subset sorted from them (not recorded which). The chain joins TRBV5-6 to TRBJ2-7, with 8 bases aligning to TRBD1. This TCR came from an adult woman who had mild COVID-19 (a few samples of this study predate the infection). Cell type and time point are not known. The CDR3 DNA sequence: TGTGCCAGCAGCGTGGGACAGGCCTCCTACGAGCAGTACTTC. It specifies CASSVGQASYEQYF.